This T cell receptor (beta chain) emerged from a study of metastatic and nonmetastatic thyroid tumors. Study-wide context: Repertoire comparisons spanned blood and tumor or nodule tissue from malignant and benign thyroid patients.

V was trimmed by 0 bases and J by 1 base, leaving 7 bases between them. The CDR3 is 14 residues long. Germline V gene data show CDR1 as SGHRS and CDR2 as YFSETQ. TCRdb re-clonotyped the PCR reads through MiXCR. The sample includes about 59,000 clones, roughly 17% seen only once; the top ten take about a tenth. Ten or more counts support this clone. Nobody among the patients had been given any treatment before thyroid surgery. The chain recombines TRBV5-1 with TRBJ1-1; D is ambiguous. The origin of this receptor is a male donor with papillary thyroid cancer or a benign thyroid nodule (not recorded which). Some clones in this sample may be carry-over from other donors' samples. The sample comprised blood. The CDR3 coding sequence is TGCGCCAGCAGCTTGGCTTCGTGGAACACTGAAGCTTTCTTT. It yields the protein CASSLASWNTEAFF.